The next 18 T cell receptor beta chains were all read from a single sample in a study of long-term antiretroviral therapy in people with HIV. The authors ran the immunoSEQ assay, v3.0, at survey level. Here immunoSEQ multiplex PCR was the method, and the copy in TCRdb shows in-frame clones only, minus some. The table lists about 35,000 clones, about four fifths of them singletons. This specimen was unsorted PBMCs, taken 3 years after starting antiretroviral therapy. The receptors were sampled from a man aged 50 to 60 with HIV.

Note on this clone: A junction boundary mismatches the germline segment, possibly from a read error. V and J are TRBV18 and TRBJ2-5, with D possibly TRBD1 on 5 matching bases. The CDR3 consists of 13 residues. Germline lookup yields CDR1 KGHSH and CDR2 LQKENI. Here the CDR3 reads CASLPGIQETQYF. CDR3 coding DNA: TGTGCCAGCTTACCAGGGATCCAAGAGACCCAGTACTTC.

This clone was recorded a few times. The V gene is TRBV5-1, the J gene TRBJ2-1; 11 nucleotides match TRBD2. CDR3 size: 19 residues. Trimming removed 0 bases from V and 9 bases from J; junction bases left unmatched: 17. Germline V gene sequence: CDR1 SGHRS, CDR2 YFSETQ. CDR3 DNA: TGCGCCAGCAGCTTGGAGCTAGCGGGAGGCCGGATTGCCGGTTCTGAGCAGTTCTTC. Its translation: CASSLELAGGRIAGSEQFF.

This chain joins TRBV7-9 and TRBJ1-3, with 8 bases lining up with TRBD1. V lost 7 bases, J lost 2 bases, and 4 bases stayed unmatched. Germline-derived CDR1 and CDR2 are SEHNR and FQNEAQ (reference sequence). The CDR3 is 14 residues long. The CDR3 here is CASNTQGAGNTIYF. In nucleotides, the CDR3 is TGTGCCAGCAATACACAGGGGGCTGGAAACACCATATATTTT.

CDR3 sequence (DNA): TGTGCCAGCAGTGGCGGGAGAGGTAACCAAGAGACCCAGTACTTC. Protein: CASSGGRGNQETQYF. The chain has TRBV6-6 and TRBJ2-5; 7 positions agree with TRBD2. The V and J ends lost 5 bases and 0 bases, in that order; junction bases with no gene match: 6. Germline CDR1 MNHNY, CDR2 SVGAGI (reference sequence). The CDR3 is 15 residues long.

Sample share makes this clone medium-sized (0.01 to 0.1%). The V and J genes are TRBV10-1 and TRBJ2-2; D is uncertain. V lost 9 bases and J 1 base, leaving 12 bases between the germline ends. Germline V gives CDR1 WNHNN, CDR2 SYGVQD (reference sequence). The CDR3 is 14 residues long. CDR3: CARRWQQNTGELFF. The CDR3 bases are TGCGCCAGGAGGTGGCAGCAGAACACCGGGGAGCTGTTTTTT.

The chain carries TRBV7-2 and TRBJ2-3, with D unclear. Germline lookup yields CDR1 SGHTA and CDR2 FQGNSA. V lost 4 bases to trimming and J lost 6 bases, with 14 bases between them. The CDR3 is 14 residues long. CDR3 DNA sequence: TGTGCCAGCAGCTATAACCCGGGCCTTGATACGCAGTATTTT. Amino acids: CASSYNPGLDTQYF.

This chain joins TRBV25-1 and TRBJ2-1; 10 bases fit TRBD1. V lost 8 bases, J lost 2 bases, and 9 bases stayed unmatched. This CDR3 spans 16 amino acids. Looked up from germline, CDR1 is MGHDK and CDR2 is SYGVNS. The CDR3: CASGDTGTGAYNEQFF. In DNA form, the CDR3 reads TGTGCCAGCGGAGATACCGGGACAGGGGCCTACAATGAGCAGTTCTTC.

V gene TRBV5-4 combines with J gene TRBJ2-3; no reliable D call. The V end lost 1 base, the J end lost 2 bases, and 2 bases lay between the germline ends. Germline lookup yields CDR1 SGHNT and CDR2 YYREEE (reference sequence). This CDR3 contains 12 residues. Here the CDR3 DNA reads TGTGCCAGCAGCTTGATCACAGATACGCAGTATTTT. The encoded protein is CASSLITDTQYF.

This rearrangement joins TRBV7-2 to TRBJ1-6; D gene ambiguous. CDR3 size: 18 residues. From germline, CDR1 is SGHTA and CDR2 FQGNSA. V was trimmed by 4 bases and J by 1 base, leaving 17 bases between them. The CDR3 is CASSSGWNQGSYNSPLHF. Written as DNA, the CDR3 is TGTGCCAGCAGCTCGGGGTGGAACCAAGGGTCCTATAATTCACCCCTCCACTTT.

The V and J genes are TRBV28 and TRBJ1-2, with 8 bases matching TRBD1. The length of the CDR3 is 17 residues. The germline gives CDR1 MDHEN, CDR2 SYDVKM. V was clipped by 5 bases and J by 7 bases; unmatched bases: 18. The CDR3 DNA reads as TGTGCCAGCAGTATGGGCACGGGAGGGCAGGGGGCGGGTGGCTACACCTTC. It codes for CASSMGTGGQGAGGYTF.

The V and J genes are TRBV6-6 and TRBJ1-2, with 8 bases identical to TRBD1. V lost 5 bases and J lost 4; bases outside the gene matches: 6. The CDR3 totals 14 residues. Germline V gene lookup returns CDR1 MNHNY and CDR2 SVGAGI (reference sequence). CDR3 loop: CASSARGLSYGYTF. For the CDR3, the DNA is TGTGCCAGCAGTGCCAGGGGGCTGAGCTATGGCTACACCTTC.

V usage is TRBV29-1 and J usage is TRBJ1-1; TRBD1 aligns across 7 bases. Trimming cost V 6 bases and J 6 bases; bases outside gene matches: 10. In germline, CDR1 is SQVTM, CDR2 ANQGSEA. CDR3 size: 13 residues. The CDR3 nucleotides read TGCAGCGTACTTCAGGGGGTTCAGGCTGAAGCTTTCTTT. This gives the protein CSVLQGVQAEAFF.

The chain has TRBV7-2 and TRBJ2-2; 8 bases agree with TRBD2. The CDR3 sequence is 16 residues long. Trimming removed 3 bases from V and 7 bases from J; junction bases left unmatched: 10. Germline CDR1 and CDR2: SGHTA and FQGNSA. In nucleotides, the CDR3 is TGTGCCAGCAGCTTCACCAGCGGGGGCCGTGGCGGGGAGCTGTTTTTT. It specifies CASSFTSGGRGGELFF.

The sample holds one count of this clone. The V and J genes are TRBV5-1 and TRBJ1-1; TRBD1 might be the D (5 bases). This CDR3 has 14 amino acids. Germline V gene data show CDR1 as SGHRS and CDR2 as YFSETQ. V lost 0 bases, J lost 2 bases, and 8 bases lay in between. The CDR3 DNA reads as TGCGCCAGCAGCTTGGACAGGCAAAACACTGAAGCTTTCTTT. Translation gives CASSLDRQNTEAFF.

The chain joins TRBV7-9 to TRBJ2-5; a weak D match, TRBD2 (6 bases). Germline V gene lookup returns CDR1 SEHNR and CDR2 FQNEAQ (reference sequence). V dropped 3 bases and J dropped 5 bases, with 16 bases sitting between them. The CDR3 spans 15 residues. The CDR3, as DNA: TGTGCCAGCAGCTTCCGGAGGGCCCCAACGGAGACCCAGTACTTC. Its protein product is CASSFRRAPTETQYF. Based on the CDR3 plus reference TRBV7-9 and TRBJ2-5, the full variable domain is DTGVSQNPRHKITKRGQNVTFRCDPISEHNRLYWYRQTLGQGPEFLTYFQNEAQLEKSRLLSDRFSAERPKGSFSTLEIQRTEQGDSAMYLCASSFRRAPTETQYFGPGTRLLVL.

The gene calls are TRBV7-8 and TRBJ2-7; possible D gene TRBD1, 5 bases. V lost 1 base to trimming and J lost 4 bases, with 14 bases between them. The CDR3 is 15 amino acids. Germline V gene lookup returns CDR1 SGHVS and CDR2 FQNEAQ. CDR3: CASSLEGLGAYEQYF. CDR3 nucleotide sequence: TGTGCCAGCAGCTTAGAAGGGTTAGGGGCTTACGAGCAGTACTTC. The full variable domain, completed using reference TRBV7-8 and TRBJ2-7, is GAGVSQSPRYKVAKRGQDVALRCDPISGHVSLFWYQQALGQGPEFLTYFQNEAQLDKSGLPSDRFFAERPEGSVSTLKIQRTQQEDSAVYLCASSLEGLGAYEQYFGPGTRLTVT.

This chain connects TRBV18 to TRBJ1-3; possibly TRBD1 for D (5 bases). In germline, CDR1 is KGHSH, CDR2 LQKENI. CDR3 size: 13 residues. Between the trimmed V and J ends, which lost 5 bases and 4 bases, there was a span of 9 bases. CDR3 protein: CASSRGPGNTIYF. CDR3 bases: TGTGCCAGCTCAAGGGGTCCAGGAAACACCATATATTTT.

This clone was counted a few times. The chain employs TRBV7-2 and TRBJ1-5; D remains ambiguous. Looked up from germline, CDR1 is SGHTA and CDR2 is FQGNSA. This CDR3 has 15 amino acids. V was cut by 1 base and J by 4 bases, with 11 bases left in between. CDR3 sequence reads: CASSLGYQPNQPQHF. DNA of the CDR3: TGTGCCAGCAGCTTAGGCTATCAACCGAATCAGCCCCAGCATTTT.